This T cell receptor beta chain was recovered during a study of control samples from healthy donors and cancer patients. Libraries were prepared by immunoSEQ multiplex PCR; TCRdb keeps only in-frame clonotypes and omits some of them. The table lists about 160,000 clones, 70% to 90% of them singletons. This CDR3 is 13 amino acids long. Germline CDR1 reads SNHLY; CDR2 reads FYNNEI. Unmatched junction bases numbered 5, after V lost 8 bases and J lost 3 bases. Sequenced material: blood. The sequence derives from a man in his thirties or forties in good health. The chain has TRBV2 and TRBJ2-7; 9 positions match TRBD1. The CDR3 DNA is TGTGCCAGCTATGGACAGGGGAACTACGAGCAGTACTTC. Translated, it gives CASYGQGNYEQYF.